The TCR beta chain under discussion was sequenced for a study of T-cell memory formation after mild COVID-19. CDR1 SGHRS and CDR2 YFSETQ come from the germline V gene. CDR3 length: 15 amino acids. V lost 0 bases to trimming and J lost 4 bases, with 11 bases between them. TCRdb redid the calling of the 5' RACE reads with MiXCR, one entry per CDR3 protein. The repertoire has 400,000 or so distinct CDR3 sequences, around 21% of them found once; the top ten carry approximately 12%. Overall study results and limits: Largely, contracting CD4+ clones fell within CM and EM, and contracting CD8+ clones within EMRA.

This clonotype was seen only a few times. The antigen remains unidentified. The sample consisted of PBMCs or a T cell subset sorted from them (not recorded which). The chain employs TRBV5-1 and TRBJ2-1; possibly TRBD1 or TRBD2 for D (6 bases each). The sequence came from an adult woman who had mild COVID-19 (a few samples of this study predate the infection). Cell type and time point are not known. CDR3 nucleotides: TGCGCCAGCAGCTTGGATGGGGGGCCGTACAATGAGCAGTTCTTC. Its protein is CASSLDGGPYNEQFF.